Following are 6 T cell receptor beta chains from one sample sequenced in a study of CD8+ T cells in alopecia areata (dated by TCRdb to between 2018 and 2020). The time point tag for this specimen amounts to: baseline before oral tofacitinib. Libraries were made using the immunoSEQ multiplex PCR assay. To provide template for TCR sequencing, every sample had RNA extracted and reverse transcribed into cDNA. TCRdb retrieved this table from immuneACCESS and kept in-frame rearrangements only. Not all clones are present; in checked studies, unresolved V genes account for under half, and no reason is known for the remainder. The sample profile shows roughly 130,000 clones; 58% of them were found once. Less than 5.5% of the sample rests with the top ten. Sequencing used CD4+ T cells sorted from blood, obtained at week 0. All receptors come from a human donor with alopecia areata.

V gene TRBV10-3 combines with J gene TRBJ2-2; tentative D call: TRBD1 (7 bases). From germline, CDR1 is ENHRY and CDR2 SYGVKD. V lost 8 bases, J lost 1 base, and 8 bases lay in between. The CDR3 spans 13 residues. CDR3 nucleotides: TGTGCCATCCAGGGGGGGAACACCGGGGAGCTGTTTTTT. The encoded protein is CAIQGGNTGELFF.

This clone came up a few times. V gene TRBV29-1 combines with J gene TRBJ1-1; D is ambiguous. The CDR3 totals 14 residues. Trimming removed 0 bases from V and 1 base from J, with 9 bases in between. Germline V gives CDR1 SQVTM, CDR2 ANQGSEA. The CDR3 protein is CSVEDPKRNTEAFF. As DNA, the CDR3 is TGCAGCGTTGAAGATCCTAAGAGGAACACTGAAGCTTTCTTT.

This clone turned up a few times. The V gene is TRBV7-3, the J gene TRBJ2-3, with TRBD2 identical over 9 bases. From germline, CDR1 is SGHTA and CDR2 FQGTGA. The trim removed 1 base at V and 1 base at J, leaving 3 bases unmatched. This CDR3 is 16 amino acids long. The DNA for the CDR3 is TGTGCCAGCAGCTTAAGCTCTAGCGGGGGCACAGATACGCAGTATTTT. Protein sequence: CASSLSSSGGTDTQYF.

This clone was seen a single time. The chain couples TRBV20-1 to TRBJ2-7; D is ambiguous. Trimming stripped 2 bases from V and 7 bases from J, with 6 bases between. Germline V CDR1 and CDR2: DFQATT, SNEGSKA (reference sequence). The CDR3 is made up of 10 amino acids. DNA of the CDR3: TGCAGTGCTAGACTCGGAGAGCAGTACTTC. Translating gives CSARLGEQYF.

This clone was recorded a few times. The rearrangement joins TRBV5-1 to TRBJ1-2, with 7 bases fitting TRBD1. Per germline, CDR1 SGHRS and CDR2 YFSETQ. V trimming: 4 bases; J trimming: 8 bases; junction bases outside the gene matches: 5. The CDR3 is 12 residues long. The DNA for the CDR3 is TGCGCCAGCAGCCCAGGGGGTAAGGGCTACACCTTC. Its translation: CASSPGGKGYTF.

The chain carries TRBV4-1 and TRBJ2-7; no reliable D call. Trimming took off 0 bases at V and 6 bases at J, with 9 bases between the two ends. The CDR3 consists of 13 residues. The germline V gene encodes CDR1 MGHRA and CDR2 YSYEKL. The CDR3 reads CASSQDQFFEQYF. CDR3 bases: TGCGCCAGCAGCCAAGATCAGTTCTTCGAGCAGTACTTC.